This TCR beta chain was observed in a study of blood T cells in healthy people across ages. Aged roughly 6 to 90, donors were systemically healthy Caucasians from Russia. Then a second PCR, running roughly 6 to 11 cycles, was carried out with a sample-barcoded 5' primer and a J-beta primer mix. Tags on each cDNA molecule came from a template-switch adaptor with 12 random nucleotides. TCRdb reprocessed the 5' RACE reads with MiXCR, giving one entry per CDR3 protein. The repertoire holds almost 550,000 distinct CDR3 sequences, with about 25% as singletons. Germline V CDR1 and CDR2: LNHDA, SQIVND (reference sequence). V trimming: 3 bases; J trimming: 3 bases; junction bases outside the gene matches: 7. The CDR3 loop spans 15 amino acids. The same data also went into a second study, on T cells of mothers and their children. That source reports: From each mother came over 8 million TCR beta CDR3 reads, and from each child came about 3 million. Biologically related mothers and children overlapped slightly more than unrelated pairs, a non-significant difference.

The sample consisted of blood. The V call is TRBV19, the J call TRBJ1-2, with 7 positions matching TRBD1. The receptor was derived from a boy aged 5-17 years in good health. CDR3 sequence (DNA): TGTGCCAGTAGTATTGCTACAGGGGACCACTATGGCTACACCTTC. Amino acids: CASSIATGDHYGYTF.